This T cell receptor (beta chain) was documented in a study of blood T cells in healthy people across ages. Primers used in a second PCR of about 6 to 12 cycles were a sample-barcoded 5' primer and a J-beta primer mix. TCRdb analysed the 5' RACE reads with MiXCR anew, one entry per CDR3 protein. The sample comprises fewer than 900,000 distinct CDR3 sequences, about 40% of which are singletons, and under 25% rests with the top ten. The CDR3 has 12 amino acids. CDR1 SNHLY and CDR2 FYNNEI come from the germline V gene. The ends were cut back, 10 bases at V and 0 bases at J, with 9 bases in the middle. To note about this clonotype: Its antigen is as yet unknown.

Study-level points and caveats: Unsorted PBMCs blocked a conclusive comparison of naive and antigen-experienced cells. Diversity estimated from one million T cells was considered an underestimate. Among T cells, TCR beta diversity per million cells dropped roughly linearly as age rose.

Sequencing input: blood. The genes are TRBV2 and TRBJ2-5, with TRBD2 as a possible D gene (5 bases). The source of this sequence is a woman aged 60-75 years in good health. Here the CDR3 reads CATTGNQETQYF. Written as DNA, the CDR3 is TGTGCCACCACGGGGAACCAAGAGACCCAGTACTTC.